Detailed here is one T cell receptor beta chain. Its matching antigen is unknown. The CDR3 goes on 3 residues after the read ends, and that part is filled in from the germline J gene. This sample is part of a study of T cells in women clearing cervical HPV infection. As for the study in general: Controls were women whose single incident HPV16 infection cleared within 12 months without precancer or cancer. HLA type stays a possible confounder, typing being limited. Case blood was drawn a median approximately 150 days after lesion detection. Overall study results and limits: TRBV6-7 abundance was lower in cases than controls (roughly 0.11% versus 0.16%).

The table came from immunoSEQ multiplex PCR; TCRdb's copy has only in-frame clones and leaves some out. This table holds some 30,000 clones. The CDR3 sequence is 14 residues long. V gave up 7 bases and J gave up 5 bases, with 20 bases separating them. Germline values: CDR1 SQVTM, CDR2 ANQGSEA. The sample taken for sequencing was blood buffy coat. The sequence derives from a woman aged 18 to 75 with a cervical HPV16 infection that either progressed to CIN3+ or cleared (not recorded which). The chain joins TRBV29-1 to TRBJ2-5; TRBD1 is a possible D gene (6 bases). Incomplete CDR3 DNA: TGCAGCGCCCGAAGTTCTGGGGGCACGGAGACC. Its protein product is CSARSSGGTET. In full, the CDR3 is CSARSSGGTETQYF.